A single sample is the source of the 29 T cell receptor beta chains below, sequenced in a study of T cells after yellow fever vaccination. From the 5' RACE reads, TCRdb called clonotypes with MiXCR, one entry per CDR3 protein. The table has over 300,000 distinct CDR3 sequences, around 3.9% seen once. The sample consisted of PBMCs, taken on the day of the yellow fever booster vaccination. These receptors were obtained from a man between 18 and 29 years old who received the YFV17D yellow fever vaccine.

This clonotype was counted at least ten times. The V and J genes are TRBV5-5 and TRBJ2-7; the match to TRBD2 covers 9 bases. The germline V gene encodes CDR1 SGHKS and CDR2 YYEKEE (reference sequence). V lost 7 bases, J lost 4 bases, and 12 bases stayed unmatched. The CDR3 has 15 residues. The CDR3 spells CASERTSAEKYEQYF. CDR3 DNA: TGTGCCAGCGAAAGGACTAGCGCCGAAAAATACGAGCAGTACTTC.

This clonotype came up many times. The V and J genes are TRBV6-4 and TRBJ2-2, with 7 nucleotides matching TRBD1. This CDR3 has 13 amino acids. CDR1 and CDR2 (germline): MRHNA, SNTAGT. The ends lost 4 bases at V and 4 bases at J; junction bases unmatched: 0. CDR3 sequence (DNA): TGTGCCAGCAGTGGGACAGGCACCGGGGAGCTGTTTTTT. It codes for CASSGTGTGELFF.

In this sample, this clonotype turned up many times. In DNA form, the CDR3 reads TGTGCCAGCAGCCCGGGACGGCGGAGTCAGCCCCAGCATTTT. This gives the protein CASSPGRRSQPQHF. The rearrangement uses TRBV5-6 and TRBJ1-5, with TRBD1 as a possible D gene (5 bases). The CDR3 runs to 14 residues. The germline gives CDR1 SGHDT, CDR2 YYEEEE. The V end was cut by 4 bases, the J end by 6 bases, with 14 bases between. Drawing the rest from reference TRBV5-6 and TRBJ1-5, the complete variable domain is DAGVTQSPTHLIKTRGQQVTLRCSPKSGHDTVSWYQQALGQGPQFIFQYYEEEERQRGNFPDRFSGHQFPNYSSELNVNALLLGDSALYLCASSPGRRSQPQHFGDGTRLSIL.

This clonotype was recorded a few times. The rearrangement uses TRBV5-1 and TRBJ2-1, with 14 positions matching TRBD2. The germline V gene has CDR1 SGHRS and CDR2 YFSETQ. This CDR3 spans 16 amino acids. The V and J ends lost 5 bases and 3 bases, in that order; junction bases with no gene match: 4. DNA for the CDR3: TGCGCCAGCAGGCCTGGGACTAGCGGGGGCTACAATGAGCAGTTCTTC. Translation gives CASRPGTSGGYNEQFF.

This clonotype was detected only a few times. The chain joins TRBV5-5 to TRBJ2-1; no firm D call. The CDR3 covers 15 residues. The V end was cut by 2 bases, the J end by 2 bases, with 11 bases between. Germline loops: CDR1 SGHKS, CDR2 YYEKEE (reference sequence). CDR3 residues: CASSLGAAAYNEQFF. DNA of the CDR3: TGTGCCAGCAGCTTAGGAGCCGCTGCCTACAATGAGCAGTTCTTC. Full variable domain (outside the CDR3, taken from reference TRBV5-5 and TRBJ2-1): DAGVTQSPTHLIKTRGQQVTLRCSPISGHKSVSWYQQVLGQGPQFIFQYYEKEERGRGNFPDRFSARQFPNYSSELNVNALLLGDSALYLCASSLGAAAYNEQFFGPGTRLTVL.

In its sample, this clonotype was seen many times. The DNA of the CDR3 is TGCAGTGGGCTCAGGACTAGCGGACAAGAGACCCAGTACTTC. Its protein product is CSGLRTSGQETQYF. The rearrangement links TRBV20-1 to TRBJ2-5; the match to TRBD2 covers 10 bases. The germline gives CDR1 DFQATT, CDR2 SNEGSKA (reference sequence). With 7 bases clipped from V and 2 bases from J, the junction kept 7 bases outside the gene matches. The CDR3 loop spans 14 amino acids.

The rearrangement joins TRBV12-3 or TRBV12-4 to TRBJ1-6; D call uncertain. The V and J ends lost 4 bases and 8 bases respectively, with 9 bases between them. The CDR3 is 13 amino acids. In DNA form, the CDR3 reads TGTGCCAGCAGTTATCCCCCATATTCACCCCTCCACTTT. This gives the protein CASSYPPYSPLHF.

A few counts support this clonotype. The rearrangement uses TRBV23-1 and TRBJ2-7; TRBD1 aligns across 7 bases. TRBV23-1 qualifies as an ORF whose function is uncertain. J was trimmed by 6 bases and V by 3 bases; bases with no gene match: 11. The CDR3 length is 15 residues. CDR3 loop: CASSQSLTGLGEQYV. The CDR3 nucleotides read TGCGCCAGCAGTCAGTCTTTGACAGGGTTGGGCGAGCAGTACGTC.

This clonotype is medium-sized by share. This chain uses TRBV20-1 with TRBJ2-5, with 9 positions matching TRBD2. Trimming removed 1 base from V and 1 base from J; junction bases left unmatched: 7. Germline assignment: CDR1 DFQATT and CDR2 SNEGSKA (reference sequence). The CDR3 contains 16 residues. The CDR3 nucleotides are TGCAGTGCTAGAGGGGGGCTAGCGGGGAGCCAAGAGACCCAGTACTTC. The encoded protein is CSARGGLAGSQETQYF.

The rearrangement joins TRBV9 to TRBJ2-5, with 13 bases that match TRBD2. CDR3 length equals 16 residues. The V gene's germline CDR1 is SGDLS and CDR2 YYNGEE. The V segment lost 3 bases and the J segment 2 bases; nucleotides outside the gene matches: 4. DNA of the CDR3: TGTGCCAGCAGCGCCGGGACTAGCGGGGTTCAAGAGACCCAGTACTTC. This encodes CASSAGTSGVQETQYF.

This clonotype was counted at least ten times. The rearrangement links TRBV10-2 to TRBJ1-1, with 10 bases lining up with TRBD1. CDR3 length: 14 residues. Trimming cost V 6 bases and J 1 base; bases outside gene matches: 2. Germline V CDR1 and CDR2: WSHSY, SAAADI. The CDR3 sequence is CASSGDRGNTEAFF. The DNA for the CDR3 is TGCGCCAGCAGCGGGGACAGGGGGAACACTGAAGCTTTCTTT.

The CDR3 reads CASSLDPGGYNEQFF. The CDR3 DNA reads as TGCGCCAGCAGCTTGGATCCAGGGGGCTACAATGAGCAGTTCTTC. The chain joins TRBV5-1 to TRBJ2-1, with TRBD1 matching 7 bases. This CDR3 spans 15 amino acids. The V and J ends lost 0 bases and 3 bases, in that order; junction bases with no gene match: 3. Germline values: CDR1 SGHRS, CDR2 YFSETQ.

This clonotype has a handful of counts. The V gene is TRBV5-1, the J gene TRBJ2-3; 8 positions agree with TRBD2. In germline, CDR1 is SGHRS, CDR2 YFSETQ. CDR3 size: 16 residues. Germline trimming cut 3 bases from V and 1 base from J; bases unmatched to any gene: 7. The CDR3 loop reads CASSSLSGGGTDTQYF. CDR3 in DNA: TGCGCCAGCAGCTCCCTAAGCGGGGGAGGCACAGATACGCAGTATTTT.

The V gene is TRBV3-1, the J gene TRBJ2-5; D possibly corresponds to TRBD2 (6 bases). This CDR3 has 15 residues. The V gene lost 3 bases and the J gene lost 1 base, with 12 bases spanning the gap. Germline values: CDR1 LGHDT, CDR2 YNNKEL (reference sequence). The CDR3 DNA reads TGTGCCAGCAGCCATAGCCCCGGGGGCCAAGAGACCCAGTACTTC. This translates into CASSHSPGGQETQYF.

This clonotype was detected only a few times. For the CDR3, the DNA is TGCAGTGCTAGTTTGGACACCCGGCATGCGGATACGCAGTATTTT. Translated, it gives CSASLDTRHADTQYF. This chain joins TRBV20-1 and TRBJ2-3, with D tentatively TRBD1 (5 bases). The germline CDR1 and CDR2 sequences are DFQATT and SNEGSKA (reference sequence). The CDR3 loop spans 15 amino acids. Trimming stripped 3 bases from V and 6 bases from J, with 19 bases between.

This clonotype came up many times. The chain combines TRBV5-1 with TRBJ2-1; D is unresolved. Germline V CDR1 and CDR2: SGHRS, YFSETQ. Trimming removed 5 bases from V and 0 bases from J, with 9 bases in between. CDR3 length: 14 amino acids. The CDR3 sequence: CASREPDSYNEQFF. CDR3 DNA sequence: TGCGCCAGCAGAGAGCCTGACTCCTACAATGAGCAGTTCTTC.

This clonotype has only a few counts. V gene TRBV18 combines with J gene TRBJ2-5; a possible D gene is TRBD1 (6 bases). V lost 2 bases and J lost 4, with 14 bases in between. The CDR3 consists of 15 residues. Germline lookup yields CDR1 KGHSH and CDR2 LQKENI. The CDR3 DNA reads TGTGCCAGCTCACCAGTCGCCGGGACAAGAGAGACCCAGTACTTC. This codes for CASSPVAGTRETQYF.

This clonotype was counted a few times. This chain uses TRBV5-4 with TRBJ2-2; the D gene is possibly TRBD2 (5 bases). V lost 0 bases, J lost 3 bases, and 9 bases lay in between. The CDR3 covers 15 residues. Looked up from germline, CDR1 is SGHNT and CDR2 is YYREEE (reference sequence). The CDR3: CASSLAPRDTGELFF. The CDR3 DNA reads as TGTGCCAGCAGCTTGGCCCCGAGGGACACCGGGGAGCTGTTTTTT.

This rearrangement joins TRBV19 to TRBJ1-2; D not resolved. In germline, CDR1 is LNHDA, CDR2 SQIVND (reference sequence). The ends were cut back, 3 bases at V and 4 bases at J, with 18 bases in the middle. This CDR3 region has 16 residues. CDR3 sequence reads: CASSIGPVASAYGYTF. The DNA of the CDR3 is TGTGCCAGTAGTATCGGTCCGGTTGCTTCCGCCTATGGCTACACCTTC.

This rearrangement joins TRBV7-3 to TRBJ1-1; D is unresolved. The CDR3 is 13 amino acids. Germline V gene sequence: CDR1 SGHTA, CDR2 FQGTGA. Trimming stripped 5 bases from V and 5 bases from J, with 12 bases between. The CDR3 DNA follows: TGTGCCAGCAGCCAGTTAACGAGGACTGAAGCTTTCTTT. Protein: CASSQLTRTEAFF.

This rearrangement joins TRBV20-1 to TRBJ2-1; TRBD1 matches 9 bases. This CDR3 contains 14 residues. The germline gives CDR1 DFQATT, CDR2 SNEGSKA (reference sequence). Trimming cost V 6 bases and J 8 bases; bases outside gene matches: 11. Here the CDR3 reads CSARPGQGGDEQFF. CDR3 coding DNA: TGCAGTGCCCGACCGGGACAGGGAGGCGATGAGCAGTTCTTC.

CDR3 nucleotides: TGTGCCAGTAAAATCCGGGGGGAAGAGACCCAGTACTTC. Amino acids: CASKIRGEETQYF. V usage is TRBV19 and J usage is TRBJ2-5; 7 bases fit TRBD2. Looked up from germline, CDR1 is LNHDA and CDR2 is SQIVND (reference sequence). The CDR3 is 13 residues long. After removal of 7 bases from V and 3 bases from J, the junction contained 5 bases not matched to a gene.

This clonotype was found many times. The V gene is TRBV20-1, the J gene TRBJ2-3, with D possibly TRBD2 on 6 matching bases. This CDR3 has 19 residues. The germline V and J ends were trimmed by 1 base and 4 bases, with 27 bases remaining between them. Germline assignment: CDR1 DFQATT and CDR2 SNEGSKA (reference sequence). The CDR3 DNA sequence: TGCAGTGCTAGAGGACCTGGAGGGGATAGGCGGGCGAAACCAGATACGCAGTATTTT. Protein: CSARGPGGDRRAKPDTQYF.

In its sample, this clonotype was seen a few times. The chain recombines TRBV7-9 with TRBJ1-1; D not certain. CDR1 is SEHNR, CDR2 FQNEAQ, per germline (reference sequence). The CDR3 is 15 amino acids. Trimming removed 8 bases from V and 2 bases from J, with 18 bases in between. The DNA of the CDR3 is TGTGCCAGCCAAATAATCCGAACCACAAACACTGAAGCTTTCTTT. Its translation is CASQIIRTTNTEAFF. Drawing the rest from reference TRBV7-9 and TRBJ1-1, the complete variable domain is DTGVSQNPRHKITKRGQNVTFRCDPISEHNRLYWYRQTLGQGPEFLTYFQNEAQLEKSRLLSDRFSAERPKGSFSTLEIQRTEQGDSAMYLCASQIIRTTNTEAFFGQGTRLTVV.

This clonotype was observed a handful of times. CDR3: CASSFRSGTSGGVGEQFF. CDR3 nucleotide sequence: TGTGCCAGCAGCTTTAGGTCTGGGACTAGCGGGGGGGTTGGGGAGCAGTTCTTC. The chain is built from TRBV7-2 and TRBJ2-1, with 16 positions matching TRBD2. CDR3 size: 18 residues. CDR1 is SGHTA and CDR2 is FQGNSA in the germline V gene. After removal of 3 bases from V and 10 bases from J, the junction contained 12 bases not matched to a gene.

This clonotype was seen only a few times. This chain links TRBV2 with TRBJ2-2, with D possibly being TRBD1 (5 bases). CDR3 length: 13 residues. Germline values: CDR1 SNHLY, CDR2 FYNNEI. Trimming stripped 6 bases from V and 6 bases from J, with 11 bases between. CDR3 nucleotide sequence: TGTGCCAGCAGGGACGAAGGGGCCGGGGAGCTGTTTTTT. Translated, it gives CASRDEGAGELFF.

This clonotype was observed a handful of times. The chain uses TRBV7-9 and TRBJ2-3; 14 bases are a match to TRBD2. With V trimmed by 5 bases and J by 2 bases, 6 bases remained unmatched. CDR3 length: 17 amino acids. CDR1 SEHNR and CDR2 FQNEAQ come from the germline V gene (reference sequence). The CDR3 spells CASSPGTSGGFTDTQYF. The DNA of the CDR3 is TGTGCCAGCAGCCCAGGGACTAGCGGGGGTTTCACAGATACGCAGTATTTT.

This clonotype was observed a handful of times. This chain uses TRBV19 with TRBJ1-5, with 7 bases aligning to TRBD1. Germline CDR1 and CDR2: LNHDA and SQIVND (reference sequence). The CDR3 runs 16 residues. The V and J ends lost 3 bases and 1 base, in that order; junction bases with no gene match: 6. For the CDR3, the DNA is TGTGCCAGTAGTATGGGGACAGAAATGAGCAATCAGCCCCAGCATTTT. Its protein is CASSMGTEMSNQPQHF.

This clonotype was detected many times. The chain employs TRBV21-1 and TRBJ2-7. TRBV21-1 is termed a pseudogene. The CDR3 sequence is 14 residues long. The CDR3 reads CASSKAIPLYEQYV. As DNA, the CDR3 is TGTGCCAGCAGCAAAGCGATTCCTTTGTACGAGCAGTACGTC.